This is a list of T cell receptor beta chains from one sample in a study of beta chain features in type 1 diabetes. Sequencing was performed with immunoSEQ multiplex PCR; in TCRdb, only in-frame clones are kept and a portion is missing. The sample records 680,000 or so clones, about 16% being singletons. The sequenced sample was naive CD4+ T cells from blood. Every receptor here comes from a man aged 18 to 29 in good health. The CDR3 runs from the conserved cysteine through the conserved F or W.

CDR3 length: 13; V gene: TRBV9; J gene: TRBJ2-1; CDR3 protein: CASSTSRVGEQFF
CDR3 length: 15; V gene: TRBV30; J gene: TRBJ2-7; CDR3 protein: CAWAVKTTSLHEQYF
CDR3 length: 11; V gene: TRBV10-3; J gene: TRBJ1-5; CDR3 protein: CAIKGGQPQHF
CDR3 length: 14; V gene: TRBV10-3; J gene: TRBJ1-5; CDR3 protein: CAISAGLSNQPQHF
CDR3 length: 16; V gene: TRBV27; J gene: TRBJ2-2; CDR3 protein: CATRPFTSGRSGELFF
CDR3 length: 11; V gene: TRBV29-1; J gene: TRBJ1-2; CDR3 protein: CSVTGAGGYTF
CDR3 length: 12; V gene: TRBV11-2; J gene: TRBJ2-7; CDR3 protein: CASKTTAYEQYF
CDR3 length: 14; V gene: TRBV10-3; J gene: TRBJ2-7; CDR3 protein: CAIRDSTSSYEQYF
CDR3 length: 17; V gene: TRBV9; J gene: TRBJ2-1; CDR3 protein: CASSPWTSGRAYNEQFF
CDR3 length: 13; V gene: TRBV5-1; J gene: TRBJ2-6; CDR3 protein: CASSLLGANVLTF
CDR3 length: 15; V gene: TRBV5-1; J gene: TRBJ2-5; CDR3 protein: CASSTGTGILETQYF
CDR3 length: 16; V gene: TRBV5-4; J gene: TRBJ2-1; CDR3 protein: CASSLDLAGGYNEQFF
CDR3 length: 11; V gene: TRBV20-1; J gene: TRBJ2-7; CDR3 protein: CSARDSRRQYF
CDR3 length: 15; V gene: TRBV25-1; J gene: TRBJ2-7; CDR3 protein: CASRKRTGASYEQYF
CDR3 length: 14; V gene: TRBV7-3; J gene: TRBJ2-5; CDR3 protein: CASSKGGRVETQYF
CDR3 length: 14; V gene: TRBV5-4; J gene: TRBJ1-2; CDR3 protein: CASSLAVGGYGYTF
CDR3 length: 17; V gene: TRBV7-2; J gene: TRBJ1-5; CDR3 protein: CASSLVTAGRNNQPQHF
CDR3 length: 16; V gene: TRBV5-4; J gene: TRBJ2-1; CDR3 protein: CASSLGGLASHNEQFF
CDR3 length: 16; V gene: TRBV29-1; J gene: TRBJ2-1; CDR3 protein: CSVDLGLRRPYNEQFF
CDR3 length: 12; V gene: TRBV29-1; J gene: TRBJ1-1; CDR3 protein: CSVGRGYTEAFF
CDR3 length: 16; V gene: TRBV6-6; J gene: TRBJ2-3; CDR3 protein: CASSPTSGPITDTQYF
CDR3 length: 15; V gene: TRBV7-3; J gene: TRBJ2-2; CDR3 protein: CASSLWTENTGELFF
CDR3 length: 12; V gene: TRBV30; J gene: TRBJ2-3; CDR3 protein: CAWSVRRDTQYF
CDR3 length: 15; V gene: TRBV19; J gene: TRBJ2-5; CDR3 protein: CASRRGRQYQETQYF
CDR3 length: 16; V gene: TRBV5-1; J gene: TRBJ2-1; CDR3 protein: CASSLAGASGGHEQFF
CDR3 length: 17; V gene: TRBV7-9; J gene: TRBJ2-5; CDR3 protein: CASSLWTVRRAKETQYF
CDR3 length: 16; V gene: TRBV29-1; J gene: TRBJ2-7; CDR3 protein: CSVEDRQGQVTYEQYF
CDR3 length: 16; V gene: TRBV7-8; J gene: TRBJ2-2; CDR3 protein: CASSLNFRERTGELFF
CDR3 length: 15; V gene: TRBV9; J gene: TRBJ1-1; CDR3 protein: CASSVDRGSGTEAFF
CDR3 length: 15; V gene: TRBV7-2; J gene: TRBJ2-2; CDR3 protein: CASSLLGLYTGELFF
CDR3 length: 14; V gene: TRBV6-5; J gene: TRBJ2-3; CDR3 protein: CASRRDSPTDTQYF
CDR3 length: 11; V gene: TRBV2; J gene: TRBJ1-5; CDR3 protein: CASTERGPQHF
CDR3 length: 15; V gene: TRBV5-1; J gene: TRBJ2-3; CDR3 protein: CASSFSGAQGNTQYF
CDR3 length: 14; V gene: TRBV9; J gene: TRBJ1-4; CDR3 protein: CASSVESFNEKLFF
CDR3 length: 15; V gene: TRBV4-3; J gene: TRBJ2-5; CDR3 protein: CASSQVGTGKETQYF
CDR3 length: 15; V gene: TRBV2; J gene: TRBJ2-1; CDR3 protein: CASRSGLVVWVEQFF
CDR3 length: 14; V gene: TRBV7-3; J gene: TRBJ2-1; CDR3 protein: CASSPSSSYNEQFF
CDR3 length: 12; V gene: TRBV29-1; J gene: TRBJ1-1; CDR3 protein: CSSRTANTEAFF
CDR3 length: 15; V gene: TRBV5-1; J gene: TRBJ2-1; CDR3 protein: CASSKGTGRGNEQFF
CDR3 length: 16; V gene: TRBV10-3; J gene: TRBJ1-1; CDR3 protein: CAISGGQGTMNTEAFF
CDR3 length: 16; V gene: TRBV5-1; J gene: TRBJ2-7; CDR3 protein: CASSSPGLAINYEQYF
CDR3 length: 13; V gene: TRBV7-2; J gene: TRBJ2-7; CDR3 protein: CASSLAGSYEQYF
CDR3 length: 15; V gene: TRBV29-1; J gene: TRBJ2-3; CDR3 protein: CSVEASGAYTDTQYF
CDR3 length: 14; V gene: TRBV2; J gene: TRBJ2-1; CDR3 protein: CASSEQASQAEQFF
CDR3 length: 14; V gene: TRBV18; J gene: TRBJ1-6; CDR3 protein: CASSPLQGPSPLHF
CDR3 length: 16; V gene: TRBV15; J gene: TRBJ1-1; CDR3 protein: CATSRGGGSSNTEAFF
CDR3 length: 14; V gene: TRBV5-4; J gene: TRBJ2-1; CDR3 protein: CASSLTGANNEQFF
CDR3 length: 16; V gene: TRBV7-2; J gene: TRBJ2-3; CDR3 protein: CASSYGTGFSTDTQYF